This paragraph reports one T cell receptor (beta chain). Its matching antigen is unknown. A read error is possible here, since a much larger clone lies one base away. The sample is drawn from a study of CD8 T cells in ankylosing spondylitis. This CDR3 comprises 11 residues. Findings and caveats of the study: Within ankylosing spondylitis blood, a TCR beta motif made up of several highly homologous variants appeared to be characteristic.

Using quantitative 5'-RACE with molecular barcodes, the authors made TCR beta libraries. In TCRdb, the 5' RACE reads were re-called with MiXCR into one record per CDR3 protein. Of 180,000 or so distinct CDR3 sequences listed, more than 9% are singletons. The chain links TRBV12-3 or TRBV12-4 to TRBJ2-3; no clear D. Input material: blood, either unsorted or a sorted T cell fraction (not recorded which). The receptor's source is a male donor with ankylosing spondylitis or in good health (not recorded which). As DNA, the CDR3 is TGTGCCGGCAGCTTTGGGTCTACGCAGTATTTT. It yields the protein CAGSFGSTQYF.